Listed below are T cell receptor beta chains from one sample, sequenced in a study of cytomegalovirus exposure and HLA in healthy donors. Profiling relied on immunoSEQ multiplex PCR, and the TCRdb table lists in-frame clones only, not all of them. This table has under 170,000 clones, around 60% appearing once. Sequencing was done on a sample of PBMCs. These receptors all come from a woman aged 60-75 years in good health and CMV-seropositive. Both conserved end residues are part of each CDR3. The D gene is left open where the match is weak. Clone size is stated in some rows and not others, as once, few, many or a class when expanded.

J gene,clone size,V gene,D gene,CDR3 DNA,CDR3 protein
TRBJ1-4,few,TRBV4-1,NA,TGCGCCAGCAGCCAAGATGGGACACCGAATGAAAAACTGTTTTTT,CASSQDGTPNEKLFF
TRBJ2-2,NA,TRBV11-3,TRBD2,TGTGCCAGCAGCTTAGAAGCGGGAGTCACCGGGGAGCTGTTTTTT,CASSLEAGVTGELFF
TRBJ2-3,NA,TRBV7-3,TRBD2,TGTGCCAGCAGCCCCGGACTAGTCAGTAGCACAGATACGCAGTATTTT,CASSPGLVSSTDTQYF
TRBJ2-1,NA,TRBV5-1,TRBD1,TGCGCCAGCAGCAGCCAGGGGGTGGAGAACAATGAGCAGTTCTTC,CASSSQGVENNEQFF
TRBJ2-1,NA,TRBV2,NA,TGTGCCAGCAGTGGTTTGGCTAGCGAATACAATGAGCAGTTCTTC,CASSGLASEYNEQFF
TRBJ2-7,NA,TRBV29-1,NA,TGCAGCGCCTTACAAGCGAGCTCCTACGAGCAGTACTTC,CSALQASSYEQYF
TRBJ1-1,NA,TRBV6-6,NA,TGTGCCAGCCCCAAAAATGAGGTCTTGAACACTGAAGCTTTCTTT,CASPKNEVLNTEAFF
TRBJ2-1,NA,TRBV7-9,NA,TGTGCCAGCGGAGGTGCCACTAACAATGAGCAGTTCTTC,CASGGATNNEQFF
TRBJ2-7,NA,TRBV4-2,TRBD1,TGTGCCAGCAGCCCGGACAGGACCACCTACGAGCAGTACTTC,CASSPDRTTYEQYF
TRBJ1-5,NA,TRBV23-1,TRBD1,TGCGCCAGCAGTCAATCCAAAGCCGGTGCGGACAGGGGCTATAGCAATCAGCCCCAGCATTTT,CASSQSKAGADRGYSNQPQHF
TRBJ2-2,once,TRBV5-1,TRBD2,TGCGCCAGCAGCTTGGGGGGGACTAGCGGCAACACCGGGGAGCTGTTTTTT,CASSLGGTSGNTGELFF
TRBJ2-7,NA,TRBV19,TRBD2,TGTGCCAGTCGCCGTATAGGGGCTAGCGGACTTAGGAGCTCCTACGAGCAGTACTTC,CASRRIGASGLRSSYEQYF